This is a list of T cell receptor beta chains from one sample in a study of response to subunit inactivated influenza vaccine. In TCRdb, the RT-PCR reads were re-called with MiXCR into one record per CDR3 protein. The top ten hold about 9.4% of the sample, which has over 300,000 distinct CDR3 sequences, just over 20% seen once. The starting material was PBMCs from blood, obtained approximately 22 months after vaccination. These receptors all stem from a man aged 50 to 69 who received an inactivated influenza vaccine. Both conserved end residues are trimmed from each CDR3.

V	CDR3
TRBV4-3	ASSQTTGGNEKLF
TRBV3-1	ASSLYDGDEQF
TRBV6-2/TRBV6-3	ASSYDRPKGNTIY
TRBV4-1	ASSQMDRGSEKLF
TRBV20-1	SASMGVGSYEANYGYT
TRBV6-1	ASTLSRRGNTIY
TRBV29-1	SVEEGVYEQY
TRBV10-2	ASIGGTRPNEQY
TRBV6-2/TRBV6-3	ASSYSWGSGNYNEQF
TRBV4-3	ASSPPDRNEKLF
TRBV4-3	ASSQYREPGNTIY
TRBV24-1	ATSDPGGASDTQY
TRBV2	ASSEGRVGGYT
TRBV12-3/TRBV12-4	ASSIARAGNQPQH
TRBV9	ASSVGPGEYEQY
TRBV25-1	ASSNRIDWDEKLF
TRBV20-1	SARGTGSYEQY
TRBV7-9	ASSLDQGLSGYT
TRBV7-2	ASSLLGGTDTQY
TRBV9	ASSKAGGRTGELF
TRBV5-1	ASSPQTATNEKLF
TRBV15	ATSEGRRKNYGYT
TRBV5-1	ASSAIPGHNQPQH
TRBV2	ASSQLRYSNQPQH
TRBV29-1	SVSVQGGSGYT
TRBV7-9	ASSSTGDSPLH
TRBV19	ASSSARLAKNIQY
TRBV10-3	AISDTGKYEQY
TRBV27	ASSLFSARREDYGYT
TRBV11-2	ASSLLVSDTQY
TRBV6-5	ASGRGEAF
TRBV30	AWGQGYYEQY
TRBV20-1	SAPDGTYEQY
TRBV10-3	AISTGTQSRYELF
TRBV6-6	ASSFQGRNIQY
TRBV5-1	ASSSTAESYEQY
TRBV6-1	ASNPQLAGAGGELF
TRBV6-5	ASSYSPGRNNYGYT
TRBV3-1	ASSPGTSGSVSSYEQY
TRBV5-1	ASSLGPLAFTYNEQF
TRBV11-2	ASSLQAHYEQY
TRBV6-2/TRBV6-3	ASRKVGPVNEQF
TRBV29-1	SVGTATDTQY
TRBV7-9	ASSPRQGRTYEQY
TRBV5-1	ASSLGTGPLTHGYT
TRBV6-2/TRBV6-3	ASTIGPTQPQH
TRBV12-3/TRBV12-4	ASTPGLGETQY
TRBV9	ASSVGQISSYEQY